Included here is one T cell receptor (beta chain) sequence, with context. This table comes from immunoSEQ multiplex PCR, and its TCRdb copy is limited to in-frame clones, with some not included. Here the sample spans approximately 34,000 clones, about 87% being singletons. Trimming at V came to 2 bases and at J to 4 bases, leaving 4 bases not matched to a gene. The CDR3 consists of 16 residues. Germline assignment: CDR1 SGDLS and CDR2 YYNGEE. The sample is drawn from a study of blood T cell repertoires in COVID-19. The overall study: The origin of the acute and convalescent COVID-19 samples was the United States, Italy and Spain. T cells, B-cell-depleted T cells, or PBMCs supplied cDNA or gDNA.

The sequenced sample consisted of peripheral blood. This chain joins TRBV9 and TRBJ2-3, with 13 bases fitting TRBD2. This clonotype was obtained from a human donor in a cohort sampled during active COVID-19. CDR3 protein: CASSVGLAGIADTQYF. The CDR3 nucleotides are TGTGCCAGCAGCGTGGGACTAGCGGGAATTGCAGATACGCAGTATTTT.